This T cell receptor (beta chain) was profiled in a study of cytomegalovirus exposure and HLA in healthy donors. Study details: A previous analysis identified approximately 120 million unique TCR beta sequences derived from roughly 190 million T cells. Of the donors genotyped, approximately 400 in all, about 81% fell in the Caucasian-associated ancestry cluster. Study-level results: Using a false discovery rate of 0.05, a later analysis showed that 16,951 TCR beta sequences were associated with HLA alleles.

Remarks on this clone: Its antigen is unknown.

The PCR had 60 Vbeta and 13 Jbeta primers. TCRdb keeps only in-frame clones here, not all; method: immunoSEQ multiplex PCR. There are 160,000 or so clones in the sample; almost 80% occur only once, and 6% to 7% lies in the top ten. Those who donated were healthy bone marrow donors. V trimming: 2 bases; J trimming: 9 bases; junction bases outside the gene matches: 9. The germline gives CDR1 SGHDT, CDR2 YYEEEE. This CDR3 has 14 amino acids. J is TRBJ2-7 and V is TRBV5-6; 9 bases align to TRBD2. This sequence originates from a man aged 35 to 55 in good health and CMV-seropositive. Material: PBMCs. The DNA for the CDR3 is TGTGCCAGCAGCTTTGATAGCGGGAGTAGCGGGCAGTACTTC. It translates to CASSFDSGSSGQYF. The full variable domain, with the rest looked up from reference TRBV5-6 and TRBJ2-7, is DAGVTQSPTHLIKTRGQQVTLRCSPKSGHDTVSWYQQALGQGPQFIFQYYEEEERQRGNFPDRFSGHQFPNYSSELNVNALLLGDSALYLCASSFDSGSSGQYFGPGTRLTVT.